Detailed here is one T cell receptor (beta chain). Its antigen remains unidentified. Library construction relied on the immunoSEQ multiplex PCR assay. A mixture of 60 forward primers for TCR Vbeta segments and 13 reverse primers for TCR Jbeta segments was used in the multiplex PCR. A multiplex PCR assay on genomic DNA amplified the CDR3 region of rearranged TCR beta genes. On the Illumina HiSeq System, the amplified TCR beta libraries were sequenced as 87-base-pair reads. Per the authors' processing: Across the 670 or so repertoires, a later analysis counted roughly 84 million unique TCR beta chains, some 11 million of which were shared by at least two donors. Raw reads were error-corrected and collapsed into unique sequences with a nearest-neighbor algorithm that merged closely related sequences to remove PCR and sequencing errors. CDR3 sequences were aligned to IMGT reference sequences to assign V, D and J gene segments. For a sequence to be retained, a match of at least six nucleotides to both a V gene segment and a J gene segment was required. A rearrangement was called productive if the CDR3 had no stop codons and remained in frame with V and J, and every other rearrangement was called non-productive. CDR3 was defined according to IMGT convention as the region running from the second conserved V-encoded cysteine to the conserved J-encoded phenylalanine. The earlier analysis of about 610 of the donors excluded any sequence lacking an unambiguous match to a single V gene segment. In an earlier analysis of around 600 of the donors, V segments were called functional above 56.7% productive rearrangements and were called segregating when the between-donor standard deviation exceeded 5%. A statistical classification framework was developed to diagnose cytomegalovirus status using the catalog of TCR beta chain sequences. V and J gene assignment, in a later analysis, came from comparing TCR nucleotide sequences with IMGT/GENE-DB human TR gene sequences. The TCRdist pipeline was used in a later analysis to assign CDR3 sequences and most-parsimonious VDJ recombination scenarios. In a later analysis, every TCR beta chain was defined by the combination of its CDR3 amino acid sequence and its V-gene family, and reads without a unique V-gene family were dropped. In a later analysis, nearly 600 highly shared, low-generation-probability nucleotide sequences were removed to address suspected cross-contamination and a sequencing artifact. For each public chain, a later analysis derived a clonal expansion index from normalized ranks of inferred template counts within each repertoire. A later analysis computed generation probabilities with a VDJ recombination model fitted to out-of-frame rearrangements, and checked the results against IGoR. A later analysis scored TCR-TCR, TCR-HLA and TCR-CMV co-occurrence with hypergeometric tests, applying a repertoire-size bias correction to TCR pairs. To estimate false discovery rates, a later analysis permuted the HLA or CMV assignments 20 times. A later analysis grouped co-occurring TCRs with DBSCAN, adding TCRdist sequence similarity when clustering within HLA-allele-positive subsets. Co-occurrence clustering excluded repertoires with fewer than 30,000 or more than 120,000 public chains, plus five with anomalous nucleotide sharing. The table was pulled from immuneACCESS by TCRdb, which kept in-frame rearrangements only. Such tables lose some clones; where checked, under half of the loss comes from unresolved V genes, and the rest has no known cause. The D gene and trimming were derived from the DNA, and the V and J assignments and clone size from that table. The record for this sample contains some 180,000 clones. The ten largest clones add up to 6.5% of the sample.

The cohort consisted of more than 650 healthy bone marrow donors. Cohort members were all nominally healthy when sampled, although unrecorded immune exposures were likely present. The donor was CMV seronegative and was included in the group of around 320 seronegative cohort members. Every donor gave a peripheral blood sample, and the peripheral blood mononuclear cells from that sample were used for TCR beta sequencing. The Qiagen DNeasy Blood Extraction Kit was used to extract genomic DNA from the blood cell samples. V is pruned by 3 bases and J by 0 bases, leaving 11 bases of the junction without a gene match. The CDR3 spans 17 residues, from the cysteine through the phenylalanine. Only CDR3 DNA is held: 51 bases, read in frame from base 1. Sequences LNHNV (CDR1) and YYDKDF (CDR2) are obtained from the germline V gene (reference sequence). The data derive from a study of cytomegalovirus exposure and HLA in healthy donors (dated by TCRdb to about 2017). In the study overall: In an earlier analysis of about 560 of the donors, 250 to 350 Gb of sequence data and approximately 120 million unique TCR beta sequences from some 170 million T cells were reported. To decide whether each TCR beta V gene segment behaved as functional or pseudogenic, an earlier analysis of some 600 of the donors relied on high-throughput TCR beta sequencing. Because of strong linkage in the cohort, five DR-DQ haplotypes were treated as single units for association and clustering. Donor age, sex, ethnicity and CMV serostatus were compiled alongside the repertoire data. Among approximately 370 genotyped donors of the cohort, an average of roughly 230,000 unique TCR beta nucleotide sequences was sequenced per donor, of which roughly 17% were non-productive. A later genetic analysis used genome-wide SNP genotypes for about 60% of the roughly 700 donors, treating that subset as a discovery cohort. Every discovery cohort repertoire had been produced on one sequencing platform. Of the approximately 400 genotyped donors, 75% to 85% were placed in the genetic ancestry cluster associated with self-reported Caucasian donors. In a later analysis, previously published TCR beta repertoires from some 640 donors were re-analyzed and high-resolution HLA genotyping was added so that TCR occurrence patterns could be studied. An early release covering 500 to 750 HLA-typed donors comprised 300 to 350 gigabases of sequencing data and around 85 million unique TCR sequences. To predict cytomegalovirus infection status, the study combined high-throughput TCR immunosequencing, statistical association of individual TCRs with disease status, and machine learning. Both class I and class II loci were covered by HLA typing, at four-digit resolution. The study used immunosequencing to profile the T cell repertoires of approximately 690 subjects and linked those repertoires to cytomegalovirus serostatus. The study aimed to test whether cataloging public T cell receptors could reveal signatures of past pathogen exposure. Rather than drawing on any new phenotypic data, the later analysis identified candidate immune exposures from TCR beta sequences and the way those sequences occurred across donors. The number of typed donors differed by locus: roughly 629-640 for A, B, C, DRB1 and DQB1; approximately 530 for DQA1; over 600 for DPA1; and some 450 for DPB1. Besides the first cohort of roughly 700 subjects, a separate validation cohort made up of about 120 different subjects was used. Findings and caveats that apply to the study as a whole: In a later analysis, most CMV-associated TCR beta chains were found to appear HLA-restricted, with HLA associations seemingly driven largely by CMV exposure. A cluster of highly shared sequence variants was judged likely to be a technical artifact of the sequencing pipeline. A few of the identified cytomegalovirus-associated TCR beta chains were confirmed in vitro to be specific for cytomegalovirus antigens. In a later analysis, HLA-associated TCR beta chains showed more clonal expansion and lower generation probabilities than non-associated chains that were equally common. The classifier was reported to diagnose cytomegalovirus status with high specificity and sensitivity in both the original cohort and the validation cohort. Across donors, most TCR sequences were observed very rarely, whereas some public TCRs were present in many individuals. The authors suggested that the approach could potentially be generalized to other disease states and immunological phenotypes. In a later analysis, several top co-occurrence clusters were reported to appear linked to parvovirus B19, influenza, CMV and Epstein-Barr virus. A later genetic analysis reported fewer N-insertions in productive TCRs among donors in an Asian-associated ancestry cluster than the roughly 670-donor mean. An earlier analysis of approximately 530 of the donors showed that most TCR beta V segments appeared in productive rearrangements either about 87% or about 30% of the time, which broadly matched IMGT annotations. CMV serostatus was the only immune exposure information available for the cohort. Strong co-occurrence of HLA alleles, especially DR and DQ, made assigning TCR associations to individual alleles difficult. Because counts were too low, around 18 rarely observed V segments, including chromosome 9 orphons, were left out of the earlier analysis of approximately 500 of the donors. Correlated functional status among segregating V segments might reflect linkage disequilibrium, but an unknown experimental factor could not be ruled out. A further reported finding was that TCR beta sequences accurately predicted the HLA-A and HLA-B alleles for most subjects in the first cohort. HLA typing was unavailable for some donors at each locus, so association tests used only the typed subset. Because the 87-base-pair reads could not distinguish some IMGT-functional V segments, including TRBV6-2 and TRBV6-3, those segments were excluded. The study listed 164 TCR beta chains as associated with cytomegalovirus. Specific HLA alleles were associated with about 17,000 TCR beta sequences at a false discovery rate of 0.05 in a later analysis. In a later genetic analysis, a missense DCLRE1C variant was associated with V-gene and J-gene trimming of TCR beta chains, and the association was replicated in an independent cohort. Only TCR beta chains were sequenced in this cohort, and the absence of alpha or paired-chain data limited detectable features. Presence/absence analyses assumed roughly uniform sequencing depth across donors, an assumption that may not hold. According to a later analysis, TCR association rates differed among HLA loci, with DRB1 alleles showing the most associated TCRs and HLA-C alleles showing the fewest.

Sequencing was performed on PBMCs. Here the chain combines TRBV15 and TRBJ2-7, with TRBD2 identical over 7 junction bases. The source is a man aged 25-45 years in good health and CMV-seronegative. The nucleotide sequence is TGTGCCACCAGCAGCGGGGGGAGTGAGGGTGGCTCCTACGAGCAGTACTTC. This translates into CATSSGGSEGGSYEQYF. Supplemented by the reference TRBV15 and TRBJ2-7 proteins around the CDR3, the complete variable domain is DAMVIQNPRYQVTQFGKPVTLSCSQTLNHNVMYWYQQKSSQAPKLLFHYYDKDFNNEADTPDNFQSRRPNTSFCFLDIRSPGLGDTAMYLCATSSGGSEGGSYEQYFGPGTRLTVT.